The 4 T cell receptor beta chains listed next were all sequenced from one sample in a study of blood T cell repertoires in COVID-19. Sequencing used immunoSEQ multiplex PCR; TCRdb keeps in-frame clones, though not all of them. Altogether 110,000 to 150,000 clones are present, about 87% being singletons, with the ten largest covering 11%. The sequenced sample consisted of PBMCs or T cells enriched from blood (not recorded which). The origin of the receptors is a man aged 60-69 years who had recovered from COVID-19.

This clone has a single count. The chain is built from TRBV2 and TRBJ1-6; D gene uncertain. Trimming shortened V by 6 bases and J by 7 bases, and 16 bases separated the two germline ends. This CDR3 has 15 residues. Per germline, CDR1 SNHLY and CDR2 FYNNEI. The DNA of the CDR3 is TGTGCCAGCAGGAAGGCAGCGAACCCCAATTCACCCCTCCACTTT. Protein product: CASRKAANPNSPLHF.

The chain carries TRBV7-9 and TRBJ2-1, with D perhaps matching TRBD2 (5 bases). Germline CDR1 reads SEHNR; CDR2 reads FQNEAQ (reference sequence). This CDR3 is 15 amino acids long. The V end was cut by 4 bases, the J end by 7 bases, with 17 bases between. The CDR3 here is CASSSQSSFFNEQFF. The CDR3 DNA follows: TGTGCCAGCAGCTCCCAATCTAGCTTCTTTAATGAGCAGTTCTTC.

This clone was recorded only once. The CDR3 is CASSPPGQGGQPQHF. DNA of the CDR3: TGTGCCAGCTCACCACCGGGACAGGGGGGTCAGCCCCAGCATTTT. This sequence joins TRBV18 and TRBJ1-5; 11 bases match TRBD1. The CDR3 has 15 residues. Germline CDR1 is KGHSH and CDR2 is LQKENI. J was trimmed by 6 bases and V by 0 bases; bases with no gene match: 1.

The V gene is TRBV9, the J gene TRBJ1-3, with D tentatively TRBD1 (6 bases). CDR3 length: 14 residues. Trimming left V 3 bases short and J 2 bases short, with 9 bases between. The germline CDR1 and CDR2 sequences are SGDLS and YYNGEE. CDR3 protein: CASSAPGAGNTIYF. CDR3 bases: TGTGCCAGCAGCGCGCCAGGGGCTGGAAACACCATATATTTT.